This T cell receptor (beta chain) was observed in a study of molecular identifiers for immune sequencing clone quantification. Regarding the study as a whole: The study reportedly detected spiked Jurkat TCR RNA from one cell among some 1 million naive cells. Effector cells had over 97% of their molecules in clones above 20 RNA copies, while naive cells had under 1%.

For this clonotype: The antigen is undetermined.

Previously described methods and listed TCR primers were used for bulk TCR libraries. TCRdb re-derived calls from the PCR reads in MiXCR, one entry per CDR3 protein. The sample records around 40,000 distinct CDR3 sequences, about 19% being singletons. The authors sorted naive CD8 T cells as CD8+CD4-CCR7+CD45RA+. Germline V CDR1 and CDR2: DFQATT, SNEGSKA (reference sequence). The CDR3 spans 15 residues. V shed 0 bases and J shed 4 bases, with 12 bases lying between them. The rearrangement uses TRBV20-1 and TRBJ1-4, with D tentatively TRBD1 (5 bases). The sequenced sample consisted of naive CD8+ T cells from blood, with Jurkat cell RNA spiked in. Subset: FACS-sorted CD8+CD4-CCR7+CD45RA+ naive T cells. The receptor was derived from a human donor in good health. Some libraries in this study had Jurkat cell RNA spiked in. Written as DNA, the CDR3 is TGCAGTGCTAGAGAGCCCAGGGACCATAATGAAAAACTGTTTTTT. This codes for CSAREPRDHNEKLFF.